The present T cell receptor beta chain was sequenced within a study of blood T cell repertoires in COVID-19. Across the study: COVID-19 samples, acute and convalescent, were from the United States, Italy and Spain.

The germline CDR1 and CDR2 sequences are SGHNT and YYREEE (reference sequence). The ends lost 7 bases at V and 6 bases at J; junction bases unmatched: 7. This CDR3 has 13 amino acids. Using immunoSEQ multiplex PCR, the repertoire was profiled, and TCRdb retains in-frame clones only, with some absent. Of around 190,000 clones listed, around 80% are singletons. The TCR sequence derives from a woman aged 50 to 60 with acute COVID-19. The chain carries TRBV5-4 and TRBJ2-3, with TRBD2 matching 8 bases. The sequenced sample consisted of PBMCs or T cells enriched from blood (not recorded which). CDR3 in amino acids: CASEAGEGDTQYF. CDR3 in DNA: TGTGCCAGCGAAGCGGGGGAGGGGGATACGCAGTATTTT.